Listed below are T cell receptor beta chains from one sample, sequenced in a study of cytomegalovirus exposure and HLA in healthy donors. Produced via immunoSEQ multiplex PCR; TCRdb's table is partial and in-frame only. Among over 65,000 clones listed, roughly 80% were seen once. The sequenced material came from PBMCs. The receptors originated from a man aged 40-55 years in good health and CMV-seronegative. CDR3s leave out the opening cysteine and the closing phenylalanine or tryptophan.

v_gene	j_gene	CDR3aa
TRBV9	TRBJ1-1	ASSATGFTEAF
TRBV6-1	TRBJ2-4	ASSELRQGGNIQY
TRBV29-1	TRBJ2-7	SVGSSYEQY
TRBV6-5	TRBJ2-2	ASSYPGTGELF
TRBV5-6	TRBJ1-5	ASSHLEQGNNQPQH
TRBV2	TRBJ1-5	ASSIDRRNQPQH
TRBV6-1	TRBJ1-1	ASRRQEGAF
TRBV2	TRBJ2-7	ASSEAFETGEQY
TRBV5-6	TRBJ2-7	ASSLWGLALYEQY
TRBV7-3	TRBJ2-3	ASSLGAGGTDTQY
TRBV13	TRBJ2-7	ASSTRTSGTPYEQY
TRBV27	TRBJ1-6	ASSQTGFGNSPLH
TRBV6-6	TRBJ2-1	ASSLSGRRQF
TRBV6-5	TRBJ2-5	ASSLGETQY
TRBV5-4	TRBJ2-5	ASSLAGGGRETQY
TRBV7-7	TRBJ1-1	ASSFRERGVEAF
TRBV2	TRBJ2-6	ASSPDRTLSGANVLT
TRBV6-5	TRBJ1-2	ASSYLRRADYGYT
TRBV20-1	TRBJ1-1	SGGENTEAF
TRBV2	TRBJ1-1	ASSPTLVTEAF
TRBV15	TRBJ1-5	ATSREWRDGALNQPQH
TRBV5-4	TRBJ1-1	ASSLAYGPEGDTEAF
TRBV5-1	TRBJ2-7	ASSSDRTRYEQY
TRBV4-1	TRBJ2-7	ASSQSITYEQY